The 3 T cell receptor beta chains given below trace back to one sample, sequenced in a study of T cell repertoires in cytomegalovirus infection. Each CDR3 protein is one row after TCRdb ran MiXCR on the reads. The sample yields hundreds of thousands of distinct CDR3 sequences, 24% seen once. The specimen sequenced was CD8+ T cells from PBMCs. The receptor source for this set is a human donor in good health (CMV status not recorded). Some clones in this sample may be carry-over from other donors' samples.

About this clonotype itself: A much larger clone lies a single base off, so this may be a read error. The chain employs TRBV2 and TRBJ2-3, with D perhaps matching TRBD1 or TRBD2 (6 bases each). The germline V gene has CDR1 SNHLY and CDR2 FYNNEI. There are 12 residues in the CDR3. DNA of the CDR3: TGTGTCAGCATCCGGGGGCCAGATACGCAGTATTTT. As protein: CVSIRGPDTQYF.

The chain has TRBV6-5 and TRBJ2-4; TRBD2 agrees at 10 bases. J was trimmed by 9 bases and V by 10 bases; bases with no gene match: 12. CDR1 and CDR2 from the germline V gene are MNHEY and SVGAGI. The CDR3 sequence is 14 residues long. This CDR3 is CATAGGYPIGIQYF. The CDR3 coding sequence is TGTGCCACAGCGGGGGGGTACCCAATTGGCATTCAGTACTTC.

The sample holds many counts of this clonotype. The chain recombines TRBV7-2 with TRBJ1-1; maybe TRBD1 (6 bases). The CDR3 totals 17 residues. In germline, CDR1 is SGHTA, CDR2 FQGNSA. Trimming shortened V by 3 bases and J by 5 bases, and 22 bases separated the two germline ends. CDR3 region: CASSFEWMGAKRTEAFF. In nucleotides, the CDR3 is TGTGCCAGCAGCTTCGAGTGGATGGGGGCAAAGAGGACTGAAGCTTTCTTT.